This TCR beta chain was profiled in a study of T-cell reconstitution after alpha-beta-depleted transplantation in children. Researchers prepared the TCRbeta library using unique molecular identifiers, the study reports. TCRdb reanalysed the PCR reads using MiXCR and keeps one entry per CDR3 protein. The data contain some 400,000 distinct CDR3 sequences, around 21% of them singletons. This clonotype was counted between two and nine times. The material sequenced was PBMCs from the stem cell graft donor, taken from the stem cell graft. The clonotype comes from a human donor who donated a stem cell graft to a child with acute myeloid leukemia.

CDR3 DNA sequence: TGTGCCAGCAGCCCGAGGTTTAGGAGCGGCTCCTACAATGAGCAGTTCTTC. Its protein is CASSPRFRSGSYNEQFF. The chain employs TRBV27 and TRBJ2-1; tentative D call: TRBD2 (5 bases). The CDR3 has 17 residues. Germline loops: CDR1 MNHEY, CDR2 SMNVEV (reference sequence). V was trimmed by 6 bases and J by 0 bases, leaving 18 bases between them.